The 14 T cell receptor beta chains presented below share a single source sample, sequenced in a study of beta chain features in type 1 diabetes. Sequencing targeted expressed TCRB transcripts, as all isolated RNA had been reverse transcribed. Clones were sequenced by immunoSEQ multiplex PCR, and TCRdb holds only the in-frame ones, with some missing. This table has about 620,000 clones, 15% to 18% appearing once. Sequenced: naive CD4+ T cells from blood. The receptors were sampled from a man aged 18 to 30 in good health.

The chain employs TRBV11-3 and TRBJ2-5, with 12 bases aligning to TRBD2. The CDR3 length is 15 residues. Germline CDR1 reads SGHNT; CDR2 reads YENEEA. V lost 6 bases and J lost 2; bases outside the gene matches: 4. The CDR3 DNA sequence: TGTGCCAGCAGGCGGACTAGCGGGGATCAAGAGACCCAGTACTTC. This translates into CASRRTSGDQETQYF.

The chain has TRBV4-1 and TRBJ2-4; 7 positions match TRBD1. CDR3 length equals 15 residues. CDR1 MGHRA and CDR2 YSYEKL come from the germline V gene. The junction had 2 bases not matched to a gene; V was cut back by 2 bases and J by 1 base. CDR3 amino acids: CASSQLRGAKNIQYF. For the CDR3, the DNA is TGCGCCAGCAGCCAACTCAGGGGGGCCAAAAACATTCAGTACTTC.

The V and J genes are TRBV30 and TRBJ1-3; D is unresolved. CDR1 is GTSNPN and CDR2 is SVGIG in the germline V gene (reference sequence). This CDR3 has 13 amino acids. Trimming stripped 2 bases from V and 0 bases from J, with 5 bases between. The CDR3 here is CAWSRDSGNTIYF. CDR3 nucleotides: TGTGCCTGGAGTAGGGACTCTGGAAACACCATATATTTT.

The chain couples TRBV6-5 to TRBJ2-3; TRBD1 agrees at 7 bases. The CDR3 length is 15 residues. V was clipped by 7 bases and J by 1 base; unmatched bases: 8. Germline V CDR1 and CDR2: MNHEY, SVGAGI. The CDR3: CASTYGQVGTDTQYF. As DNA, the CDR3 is TGTGCCAGCACCTATGGACAGGTTGGCACAGATACGCAGTATTTT.

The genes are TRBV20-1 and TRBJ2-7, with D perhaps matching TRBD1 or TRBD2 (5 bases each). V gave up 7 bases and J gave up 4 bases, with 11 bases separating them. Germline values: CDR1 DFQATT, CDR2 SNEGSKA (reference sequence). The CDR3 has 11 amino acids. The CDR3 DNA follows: TGCAGTGTCGGGGCTGGTTACGAGCAGTACTTC. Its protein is CSVGAGYEQYF.

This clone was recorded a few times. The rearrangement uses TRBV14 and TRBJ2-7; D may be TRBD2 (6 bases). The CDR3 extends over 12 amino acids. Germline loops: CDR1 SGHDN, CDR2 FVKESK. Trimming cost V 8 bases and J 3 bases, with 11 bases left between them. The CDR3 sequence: CASSLRGYEQYF. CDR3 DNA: TGTGCCAGCTCATTGCGGGGCTACGAGCAGTACTTC.

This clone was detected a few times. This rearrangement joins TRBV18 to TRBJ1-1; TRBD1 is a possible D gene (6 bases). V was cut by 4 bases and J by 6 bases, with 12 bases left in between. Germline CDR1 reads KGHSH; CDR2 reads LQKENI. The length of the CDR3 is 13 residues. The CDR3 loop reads CASSHKQGSEAFF. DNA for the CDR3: TGTGCCAGCTCACATAAACAGGGCTCTGAAGCTTTCTTT. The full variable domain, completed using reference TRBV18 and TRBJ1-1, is NAGVMQNPRHLVRRRGQEARLRCSPMKGHSHVYWYRQLPEEGLKFMVYLQKENIIDESGMPKERFSAEFPKEGPSILRIQQVVRGDSAAYFCASSHKQGSEAFFGQGTRLTVV.

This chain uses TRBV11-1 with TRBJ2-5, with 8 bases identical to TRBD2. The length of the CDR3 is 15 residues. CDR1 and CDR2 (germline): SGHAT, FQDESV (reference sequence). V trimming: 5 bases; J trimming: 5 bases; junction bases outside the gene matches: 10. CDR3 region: CASSTWLSGGETQYF. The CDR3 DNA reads TGTGCCAGCAGCACCTGGTTGAGCGGGGGTGAGACCCAGTACTTC.

The CDR3 DNA reads as TGCGCCAGCAGCCAAGAAGGACGCGGGCTGGGTCACTACGAGCAGTACTTC. Residues: CASSQEGRGLGHYEQYF. V is TRBV4-1 and J is TRBJ2-7, with D perhaps matching TRBD2 (5 bases). The CDR3 loop spans 17 amino acids. The V gene lost 0 bases and the J gene lost 3 bases, with 18 bases spanning the gap. In germline, CDR1 is MGHRA, CDR2 YSYEKL.

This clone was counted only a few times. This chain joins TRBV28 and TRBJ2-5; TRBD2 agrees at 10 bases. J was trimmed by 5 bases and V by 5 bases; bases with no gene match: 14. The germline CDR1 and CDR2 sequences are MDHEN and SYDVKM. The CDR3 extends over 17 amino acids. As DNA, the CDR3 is TGTGCCAGCAGTAAGCCAGCGGGAGGGCGCTACTCCGAGACCCAGTACTTC. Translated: CASSKPAGGRYSETQYF.

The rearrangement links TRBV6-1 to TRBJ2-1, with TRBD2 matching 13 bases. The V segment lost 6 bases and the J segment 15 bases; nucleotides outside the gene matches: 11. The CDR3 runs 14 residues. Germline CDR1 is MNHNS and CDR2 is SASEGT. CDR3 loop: CASRLLAGGSVRFF. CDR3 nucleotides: TGTGCCAGCAGGTTACTAGCGGGAGGGAGTGTGCGGTTCTTC.

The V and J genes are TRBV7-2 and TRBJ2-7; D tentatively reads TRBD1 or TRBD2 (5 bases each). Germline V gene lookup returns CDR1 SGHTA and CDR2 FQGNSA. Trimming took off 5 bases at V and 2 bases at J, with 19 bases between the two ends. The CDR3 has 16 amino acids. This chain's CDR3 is CASSIKPGPGAYEQYF. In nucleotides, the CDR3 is TGTGCCAGCAGCATTAAACCGGGACCCGGGGCCTACGAGCAGTACTTC.

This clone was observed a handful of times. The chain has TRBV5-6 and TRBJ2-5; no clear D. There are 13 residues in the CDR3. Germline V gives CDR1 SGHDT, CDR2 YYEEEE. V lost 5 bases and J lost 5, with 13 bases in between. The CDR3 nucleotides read TGTGCCAGCAGTTCTGAGATAGGGGAGACCCAGTACTTC. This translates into CASSSEIGETQYF.

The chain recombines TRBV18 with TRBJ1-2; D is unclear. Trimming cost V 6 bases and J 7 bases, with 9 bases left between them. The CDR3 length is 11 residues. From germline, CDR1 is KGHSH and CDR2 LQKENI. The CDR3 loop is CASSAPRGYTF. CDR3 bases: TGTGCCAGCTCCGCCCCCCGTGGCTACACCTTC.